This T cell receptor beta chain was captured in a study of blood T cells in healthy people across ages. Investigators took roughly 9.5 milliliters of peripheral blood from every donor. PCR was performed a second time for 7 to 11 cycles using a sample-barcoded 5' primer and a J-beta primer mix. TCRdb fed the 5' RACE reads into MiXCR, producing one record per CDR3 protein. Found here are about 780,000 distinct CDR3 sequences, 46% of them singletons; the top ten hold less than 20%. As to this clonotype: Antigen unknown.

Study-wide points: Roughly linearly, TCR beta diversity per million T cells fell as age increased.

Germline CDR1 reads SGDLS; CDR2 reads YYNGEE. This CDR3 contains 14 residues. After removal of 2 bases from V and 5 bases from J, the junction contained 6 bases not matched to a gene. The rearrangement joins TRBV9 to TRBJ2-7, with 8 nucleotides matching TRBD1. This TCR derives from a man at least 80 years old in good health. Sequencing used blood. This chain's CDR3 is CASSVGTGQNEQYF. The CDR3 DNA reads as TGTGCCAGCAGCGTGGGGACAGGCCAGAACGAGCAGTACTTC.